These 13 T cell receptor beta chains share one sample of origin, sequenced in a study of blood T cell repertoires in COVID-19. Only in-frame clones appear in the TCRdb table, and some are missing; sequencing was by immunoSEQ multiplex PCR. The sample lists around 67,000 clones; roughly four fifths were seen once. The sequencing input was peripheral blood. The receptors derive from a man aged 70-80 years with acute or convalescent COVID-19.

The V gene is TRBV24-1, the J gene TRBJ2-1; weak D call: TRBD1 (5 bases). The CDR3 spans 12 residues. Trimming shortened V by 5 bases and J by 6 bases, and 7 bases separated the two germline ends. Germline V gene data show CDR1 as KGHDR and CDR2 as SFDVKD. Here the CDR3 reads CATSGQFNEQFF. CDR3 sequence (DNA): TGTGCCACCAGTGGACAGTTCAATGAGCAGTTCTTC.

The rearrangement joins TRBV5-1 to TRBJ1-4; D might be TRBD1 (5 bases). The V end was cut by 0 bases, the J end by 3 bases, with 9 bases between. Germline V CDR1 and CDR2: SGHRS, YFSETQ. This CDR3 has 15 amino acids. CDR3 sequence reads: CASSLDRRPNEKLFF. Written as DNA, the CDR3 is TGCGCCAGCAGCTTGGACAGGAGACCTAATGAAAAACTGTTTTTT.

This clone was seen only once. This sequence joins TRBV5-1 and TRBJ1-2; unclear D gene. CDR3 size: 14 residues. Germline V CDR1 and CDR2: SGHRS, YFSETQ. The germline V and J ends were trimmed by 1 base and 2 bases, with 9 bases remaining between them. CDR3 bases: TGCGCCAGCAGCTTGTCGGTCCAAAACTATGGCTACACCTTC. Translating it yields CASSLSVQNYGYTF.

As concerns this clone: One end of the junction is discordant with germline, which a read error may explain. The rearrangement uses TRBV20-1 and TRBJ2-1; TRBD2 might be the D (5 bases). The CDR3 runs to 11 residues. Germline V gene sequence: CDR1 DFQATT, CDR2 SNEGSKA (reference sequence). The CDR3 DNA is TGCAGTGCTAGAGTGGGGAGTGAGCAATTCTTC. The encoded protein is CSARVGSEQFF.

The V and J genes are TRBV2 and TRBJ2-2; TRBD2 aligns across 10 bases. Germline V gene sequence: CDR1 SNHLY, CDR2 FYNNEI. The CDR3 is 16 residues long. Trimming at V came to 3 bases and at J to 5 bases, leaving 6 bases not matched to a gene. As DNA, the CDR3 is TGTGCCAGCAGTGAGGGGGGTAGCGGGAGGACCGGGGAGCTGTTTTTT. It yields the protein CASSEGGSGRTGELFF.

The V call is TRBV7-8, the J call TRBJ2-5; the D gene is possibly TRBD1 (6 bases). V was cut by 5 bases and J by 4 bases, with 14 bases left in between. Per germline, CDR1 SGHVS and CDR2 FQNEAQ. The CDR3 totals 14 residues. The CDR3 loop reads CASSGGHTTETQYF. CDR3 coding DNA: TGTGCCAGCAGCGGGGGACATACTACAGAGACCCAGTACTTC.

This sequence joins TRBV18 and TRBJ2-3; 9 positions match TRBD1. Germline V gene sequence: CDR1 KGHSH, CDR2 LQKENI. The CDR3 length is 16 residues. The V segment lost 6 bases and the J segment 1 base; nucleotides outside the gene matches: 8. CDR3 loop: CASSRTGDEGTDTQYF. In DNA, the CDR3 is TGTGCCAGCTCCCGGACAGGGGATGAGGGCACAGATACGCAGTATTTT. The whole variable domain, remainder taken from reference TRBV18 and TRBJ2-3, is NAGVMQNPRHLVRRRGQEARLRCSPMKGHSHVYWYRQLPEEGLKFMVYLQKENIIDESGMPKERFSAEFPKEGPSILRIQQVVRGDSAAYFCASSRTGDEGTDTQYFGPGTRLTVL.

A single count supports this clone. The chain links TRBV6-2 or TRBV6-3 to TRBJ1-1, with D possibly matching TRBD1 (5 bases). V was pared by 2 bases and J by 1 base, with 23 bases between. The CDR3 consists of 19 residues. In germline, CDR1 is MNHEY, CDR2 SVGEGT. The CDR3 DNA reads TGTGCCAGCAGTTACCTCCCCCTGTCCGCATTCCAGGGGAACACTGAAGCTTTCTTT. The encoded protein is CASSYLPLSAFQGNTEAFF.

The chain links TRBV5-5 to TRBJ2-2; D is unclear. Trimming pared 4 bases from V and 0 bases from J, leaving 16 bases between. The CDR3 contains 17 residues. CDR1 and CDR2 from the germline V gene are SGHKS and YYEKEE (reference sequence). The CDR3 bases are TGTGCCAGCAGCCCCCGGATAATTGGAGCGAACACCGGGGAGCTGTTTTTT. Protein sequence: CASSPRIIGANTGELFF. The full variable domain, its missing parts supplied by reference TRBV5-5 and TRBJ2-2, is DAGVTQSPTHLIKTRGQQVTLRCSPISGHKSVSWYQQVLGQGPQFIFQYYEKEERGRGNFPDRFSARQFPNYSSELNVNALLLGDSALYLCASSPRIIGANTGELFFGEGSRLTVL.

The chain recombines TRBV11-2 with TRBJ2-2, with 7 bases lining up with TRBD1. CDR1 SGHAT and CDR2 FQNNGV come from the germline V gene. This CDR3 is 18 amino acids long. V shed 0 bases, J shed 4 bases, and the junction held 11 bases outside the gene matches. The CDR3 DNA reads as TGTGCCAGCAGCTTAGATGGGGAGAGGACAGGAGGCACCGGGGAGCTGTTTTTT. Amino acids: CASSLDGERTGGTGELFF. Based on the CDR3 plus reference TRBV11-2 and TRBJ2-2, the full variable domain is EAGVAQSPRYKIIEKRQSVAFWCNPISGHATLYWYQQILGQGPKLLIQFQNNGVVDDSQLPKDRFSAERLKGVDSTLKIQPAKLEDSAVYLCASSLDGERTGGTGELFFGEGSRLTVL.

The gene calls are TRBV5-1 and TRBJ2-1; D ambiguous. With 6 bases removed from V and 5 bases from J, the gap between germline ends came to 15 bases. Germline assignment: CDR1 SGHRS and CDR2 YFSETQ. The CDR3 length is 14 residues. The CDR3 nucleotides are TGCGCCAGCAACCAAACCCCCCGGGACAATGAGCAGTTCTTC. Protein sequence: CASNQTPRDNEQFF.

The rearrangement joins TRBV5-1 to TRBJ2-7; weak D call: TRBD2 (5 bases). Looked up from germline, CDR1 is SGHRS and CDR2 is YFSETQ. With 0 bases removed from V and 0 bases from J, the gap between germline ends came to 10 bases. This CDR3 is 15 amino acids long. The CDR3 DNA sequence: TGCGCCAGCAGCTTGGCCAGCGGTAACTCCTACGAGCAGTACTTC. This sequence encodes CASSLASGNSYEQYF.

This chain connects TRBV10-1 to TRBJ2-4; 7 bases are a match to TRBD2. The CDR3 is 15 residues long. The ends lost 2 bases at V and 2 bases at J; junction bases unmatched: 3. CDR1 is WNHNN and CDR2 is SYGVQD in the germline V gene (reference sequence). The CDR3 loop reads CASSEGGSSKNIQYF. CDR3 coding DNA: TGCGCCAGCAGTGAGGGCGGGAGTTCCAAAAACATTCAGTACTTC.